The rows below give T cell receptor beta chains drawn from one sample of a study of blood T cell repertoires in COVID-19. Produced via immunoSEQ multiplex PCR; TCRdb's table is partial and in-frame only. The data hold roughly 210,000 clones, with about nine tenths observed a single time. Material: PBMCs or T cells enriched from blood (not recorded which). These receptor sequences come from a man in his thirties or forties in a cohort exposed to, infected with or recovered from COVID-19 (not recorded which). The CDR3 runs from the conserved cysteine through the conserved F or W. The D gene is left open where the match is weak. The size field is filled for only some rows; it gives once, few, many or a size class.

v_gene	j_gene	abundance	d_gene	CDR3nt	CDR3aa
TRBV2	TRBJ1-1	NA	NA	TGTGCCAGCCTATACCTGTGGAACACTGAAGCTTTCTTT	CASLYLWNTEAFF
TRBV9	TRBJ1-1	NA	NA	TGTGCCAGCAGCCCCAGTGGAGGCACTGAAGCTTTCTTT	CASSPSGGTEAFF
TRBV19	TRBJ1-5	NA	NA	TGTGCCAGTCGTCTGGGCTCCGGTCCCAATCAGCCCCAGCATTTT	CASRLGSGPNQPQHF
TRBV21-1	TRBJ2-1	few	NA	TGTGCCAGCAGCAAAGATGGGACTAGCCGAATGGCAGTGGTTTCCTACAATGAGCAGTTCTTC	CASSKDGTSRMAVVSYNEQFF
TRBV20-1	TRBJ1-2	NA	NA	TGCAGTGCTAGTTCACAATCCAACTATGGCTACACCTTC	CSASSQSNYGYTF
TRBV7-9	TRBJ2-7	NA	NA	TGTGCCAGCAGCGCAATGACATCCTCCTACGAGCAGTACTTC	CASSAMTSSYEQYF
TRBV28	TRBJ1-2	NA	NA	TGTGCCAGCAGTTTCCGGTTTGGAGGTGGCTACACCTTC	CASSFRFGGGYTF
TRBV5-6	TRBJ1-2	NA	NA	TGTGCCAGCAGCTTGGCGCAGGGTAGAATTGGTTATGGCTACACCTTC	CASSLAQGRIGYGYTF
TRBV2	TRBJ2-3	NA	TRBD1	TGTGCCAGCAGAATGACAGGGAGCCCAGATACGCAGTATTTT	CASRMTGSPDTQYF
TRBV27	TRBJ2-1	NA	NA	TGTGCCAGCAGTTTTATCCCAACGTCCGGCTCCTACAATGAGCAGTTCTTC	CASSFIPTSGSYNEQFF
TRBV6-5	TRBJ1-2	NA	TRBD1	TGTGCCAGCAGTCTGGACAGGTACTATGGCTACACCTTC	CASSLDRYYGYTF
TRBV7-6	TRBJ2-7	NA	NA	TGTGCCAGCAGCCACGCCTCGGGGATTTACGAGCAGTACTTC	CASSHASGIYEQYF
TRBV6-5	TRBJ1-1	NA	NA	TGTGCCAGCAGATCTGGACAGCACACTGAAGCTTTCTTT	CASRSGQHTEAFF
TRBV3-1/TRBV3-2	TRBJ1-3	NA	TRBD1	TGTGCCAGCAGCCTCGGACAGGCTTTCTCTGGAAACACCATATATTTT	CASSLGQAFSGNTIYF
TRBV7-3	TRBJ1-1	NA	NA	TGTGCCAGCAGCCAAGATCCAGGGGCAGACACTGAAGCTTTCTTT	CASSQDPGADTEAFF
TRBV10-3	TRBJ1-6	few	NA	TGTGCCATCACGGGAGGTCCGACCTCACCCCTCCACTTT	CAITGGPTSPLHF
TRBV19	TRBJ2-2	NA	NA	TGTGCCAGTAGTGCGGGACTTGTTCCCGGGGAGCTGTTTTTT	CASSAGLVPGELFF
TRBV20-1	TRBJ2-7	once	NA	TGCAGTGCTAGAGACACAGGGAAGCAGTACTTC	CSARDTGKQYF
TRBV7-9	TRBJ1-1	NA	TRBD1	TGTGCCAGCAGCTTAGGGGACAGGGGGCGCGACACTGAAGCTTTCTTT	CASSLGDRGRDTEAFF
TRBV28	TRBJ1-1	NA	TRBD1	TGTGCCAGCAGTACCCTACCGACAGGGGGTACTGAAGCTTTCTTT	CASSTLPTGGTEAFF
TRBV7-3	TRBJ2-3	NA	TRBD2	TGTGCCAGCAGTCTAGCGGGGCTCACAGATACGCAGTATTTT	CASSLAGLTDTQYF
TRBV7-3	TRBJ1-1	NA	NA	TGTGCCAGCAGCTTAAGTGGCGGGGGGAACACTGAAGCTTTCTTT	CASSLSGGGNTEAFF